This entry concerns a single T cell receptor beta chain. In the authors' workflow: Estimation of nucleated cell counts was performed using reference gene primer amplification. Measured with immunoSEQ multiplex PCR; TCRdb has only the in-frame clones, and not every one. The V and J calls and clone size were taken over from that table, and D and trimming were inferred from the DNA. In the table there are about 81,000 clones, around nine tenths of which are singletons. The sample originates from a study of blood T cell repertoires in COVID-19. At the level of the study: Acute and convalescent COVID-19 samples came from the United States, Italy and Spain. Nucleic acid was either cDNA or gDNA, and it came from T cells, B-cell-depleted T cells, or PBMCs.

CDR3 size: 15 residues. V was pared by 3 bases and J by 6 bases, with 9 bases of the junction left unmatched. Germline assignment: CDR1 KGHDR and CDR2 SFDVKD. The chain uses TRBV24-1 and TRBJ1-2; 7 nucleotides agree with TRBD1. Sequencing used peripheral blood. The receptor was isolated from a man between 65 and 79 years old with active or convalescent COVID-19. CDR3 nucleotides: TGTGCCACCAGTGATGCCCATGAGGGGGCAAATGGCTACACCTTC. As protein: CATSDAHEGANGYTF.